A single sample is the source of the 29 T cell receptor beta chains below, sequenced in a study of OX40 agonist ivuxolimab in advanced cancers. Assay used: immunoSEQ multiplex PCR; TCRdb lists only in-frame clones, some missing. The sample lists about 69,000 clones; over 60% were seen once. This sample comprised CD4+ or CD8+ T cells sorted from blood, obtained in a trial of the OX40 agonist ivuxolimab. These receptors all come from an adult with an advanced solid tumor such as melanoma, head and neck, liver or kidney cancer.

The chain recombines TRBV10-3 with TRBJ1-2, with 12 positions matching TRBD1. Germline CDR1 reads ENHRY; CDR2 reads SYGVKD. After removal of 8 bases from V and 3 bases from J, the junction contained 7 bases not matched to a gene. This CDR3 contains 15 residues. CDR3 in amino acids: CAIRRGQGAHYGYTF. Here the CDR3 DNA reads TGTGCCATCCGACGGGGACAGGGGGCTCACTATGGCTACACCTTC.

V gene TRBV5-1 combines with J gene TRBJ2-3; maybe TRBD2 (6 bases). Germline values: CDR1 SGHRS, CDR2 YFSETQ. This CDR3 has 14 residues. V lost 5 bases and J lost 0, with 10 bases in between. DNA for the CDR3: TGCGCCAGCAGGGCTGCGGGGAGCACAGATACGCAGTATTTT. It encodes CASRAAGSTDTQYF.

This chain connects TRBV5-1 to TRBJ2-4; TRBD2 is a possible D gene (6 bases). V was pared by 5 bases and J by 6 bases, with 15 bases between. Germline V gives CDR1 SGHRS, CDR2 YFSETQ. This CDR3 contains 14 residues. The CDR3 DNA is TGCGCCAGCAGTCCTGGGGGGTTTCTAAACATTCAGTACTTC. This gives the protein CASSPGGFLNIQYF.

The sample holds many counts of this clone. The V call is TRBV18, the J call TRBJ2-1; 10 nucleotides match TRBD2. CDR1 and CDR2 from the germline V gene are KGHSH and LQKENI. V shed 3 bases, J shed 9 bases, and the junction held 17 bases outside the gene matches. The CDR3 totals 18 residues. The CDR3 DNA is TGTGCCAGCTCACCTCGACCCCCTAGCGGGAGTATCGGAGGTGAGCAGTTCTTC. It translates to CASSPRPPSGSIGGEQFF.

This chain links TRBV18 with TRBJ1-1; a possible D gene is TRBD1 (5 bases). The V gene lost 3 bases and the J gene lost 1 base, with 15 bases spanning the gap. In germline, CDR1 is KGHSH, CDR2 LQKENI. CDR3 length equals 16 residues. The CDR3 DNA reads TGTGCCAGCTCACCGAGGGGAGAGGGAAAGAACACTGAAGCTTTCTTT. It specifies CASSPRGEGKNTEAFF.

This chain joins TRBV11-2 and TRBJ1-1; the D is unclear. The germline CDR1 and CDR2 sequences are SGHAT and FQNNGV. This CDR3 is 14 amino acids long. Trimming left V 4 bases short and J 4 bases short, with 13 bases between. The CDR3 region is CASSSPGWVTEAFF. In nucleotides, the CDR3 is TGTGCCAGCAGCTCCCCGGGTTGGGTCACTGAAGCTTTCTTT. Looking up the rest from reference TRBV11-2 and TRBJ1-1 gives the full variable domain: EAGVAQSPRYKIIEKRQSVAFWCNPISGHATLYWYQQILGQGPKLLIQFQNNGVVDDSQLPKDRFSAERLKGVDSTLKIQPAKLEDSAVYLCASSSPGWVTEAFFGQGTRLTVV.

The CDR3 DNA follows: TGTGCCATCATGGGGGCGGGGATCTCTGGGGCCAACGTCCTGACTTTC. Its translation: CAIMGAGISGANVLTF. The rearrangement links TRBV10-3 to TRBJ2-6; D tentatively fits TRBD1 or TRBD2 (6 bases each). The CDR3 is 16 residues long. V was trimmed by 7 bases and J by 0 bases, leaving 13 bases between them. The germline CDR1 and CDR2 sequences are ENHRY and SYGVKD.

V usage is TRBV5-4 and J usage is TRBJ1-4; TRBD1 matches 7 bases. J lost 5 bases, V lost 2 bases, and 0 bases had no gene match. Germline CDR1 is SGHNT and CDR2 is YYREEE (reference sequence). The CDR3 consists of 13 residues. CDR3 protein: CASSLQGNEKLFF. The CDR3 DNA is TGTGCCAGCAGCTTACAGGGGAATGAAAAACTGTTTTTT. Full variable domain (remainder filled in from reference TRBV5-4 and TRBJ1-4): ETGVTQSPTHLIKTRGQQVTLRCSSQSGHNTVSWYQQALGQGPQFIFQYYREEENGRGNFPPRFSGLQFPNYSSELNVNALELDDSALYLCASSLQGNEKLFFGSGTQLSVL.

The chain employs TRBV7-2 and TRBJ2-5, with D perhaps matching TRBD1 or TRBD2 (6 bases each). This CDR3 spans 15 amino acids. Germline loops: CDR1 SGHTA, CDR2 FQGNSA. V dropped 7 bases and J dropped 1 base, with 16 bases sitting between them. The CDR3 here is CASTPPGASQETQYF. The CDR3 coding sequence is TGTGCCAGCACCCCCCCGGGGGCTAGCCAAGAGACCCAGTACTTC.

The J gene is TRBJ1-2, the V gene TRBV19, with D perhaps TRBD1 (6 bases). The germline V and J ends were trimmed by 6 bases and 2 bases, with 13 bases remaining between them. Germline V gene data show CDR1 as LNHDA and CDR2 as SQIVND (reference sequence). CDR3 length: 14 residues. CDR3 sequence (DNA): TGTGCCAGTAGGACCGACAGGAGAAACTATGGCTACACCTTC. Translated: CASRTDRRNYGYTF.

The rearrangement uses TRBV18 and TRBJ2-2, with D hard to call. The CDR3 consists of 11 residues. V shed 9 bases and J shed 4 bases, with 6 bases lying between them. Germline CDR1 KGHSH, CDR2 LQKENI. CDR3 sequence: CASSGTGELFF. CDR3 in DNA: TGTGCCAGTTCCGGCACCGGGGAGCTGTTTTTT.

This chain links TRBV11-2 with TRBJ1-2; D may be TRBD1 (5 bases). In germline, CDR1 is SGHAT, CDR2 FQNNGV. The V end lost 6 bases, the J end lost 8 bases, and 25 bases lay between the germline ends. The CDR3 extends over 16 amino acids. This chain's CDR3 is CASRPGRTTFMAGYTF. The CDR3 DNA sequence: TGTGCCAGCAGGCCGGGACGGACCACTTTTATGGCCGGCTACACCTTC.

This clone occurred once. The V call is TRBV5-4, the J call TRBJ2-1; 14 nucleotides align to TRBD2. The ends lost 2 bases at V and 8 bases at J; junction bases unmatched: 6. Germline CDR1 reads SGHNT; CDR2 reads YYREEE (reference sequence). The length of the CDR3 is 16 residues. For the CDR3, the DNA is TGTGCCAGCAGCTTACGGACTAGCGGGAGGCCTCATGAGCAGTTCTTC. Protein product: CASSLRTSGRPHEQFF.

The gene calls are TRBV28 and TRBJ2-1; D gene unclear. From germline, CDR1 is MDHEN and CDR2 SYDVKM. This CDR3 spans 11 amino acids. V dropped 3 bases and J dropped 5 bases, with 2 bases sitting between them. In DNA form, the CDR3 reads TGTGCCAGCAGTTTCCACAATGAGCAGTTCTTC. Protein product: CASSFHNEQFF.

The chain couples TRBV19 to TRBJ1-6; the match to TRBD1 covers 8 bases. The germline gives CDR1 LNHDA, CDR2 SQIVND (reference sequence). The CDR3 is 17 amino acids. V dropped 4 bases and J dropped 8; count of bases not matched to a gene: 13. The CDR3 loop reads CASSRAQGASVHSPLHF. The CDR3 DNA reads TGTGCCAGTAGTAGGGCCCAGGGGGCCTCAGTGCATTCACCCCTCCACTTT.

The rearrangement links TRBV30 to TRBJ1-2; possibly TRBD1 for D (5 bases). The CDR3 covers 12 residues. V gave up 3 bases and J gave up 2 bases, with 7 bases separating them. CDR1 is GTSNPN, CDR2 SVGIG, per germline (reference sequence). The CDR3 bases are TGTGCCTGGAGCGGGGGGAACTATGGCTACACCTTC. The encoded protein is CAWSGGNYGYTF.

The V call is TRBV28, the J call TRBJ2-5; D uncertain. Gene TRBJ2-7 matches the end of the DNA better, so the J call may be wrong. This CDR3 contains 11 residues. CDR1 is MDHEN and CDR2 is SYDVKM in the germline V gene. The CDR3 loop reads CASSFRLEQYF. In nucleotides, the CDR3 is TGTGCCAGCAGTTTCAGGCTCGAGCAGTACTTC.

For the CDR3, the DNA is TGTGCCAGCTCACCACCGCGCGGAAACTACGAGCAGTACTTC. Amino acids: CASSPPRGNYEQYF. The chain carries TRBV18 and TRBJ2-7; no reliable D call. V was shortened by 0 bases and J by 3 bases, with 9 bases between the two germline ends. The length of the CDR3 is 14 residues. Looked up from germline, CDR1 is KGHSH and CDR2 is LQKENI.

In its sample, this clone was seen once. V usage is TRBV29-1 and J usage is TRBJ2-7; tentative D call: TRBD1 (5 bases). Trimming removed 3 bases from V and 9 bases from J, with 24 bases in between. The V gene's germline CDR1 is SQVTM and CDR2 ANQGSEA. This CDR3 has 15 residues. The CDR3 nucleotides are TGCAGCGTTGAGTCTCCCAGGGTAGGGTCAACCGGGCAGTACTTC. The encoded protein is CSVESPRVGSTGQYF.

The rearrangement uses TRBV5-5 and TRBJ2-3; D remains ambiguous. CDR1 and CDR2 from the germline V gene are SGHKS and YYEKEE (reference sequence). This CDR3 is 15 amino acids long. V lost 1 base, J lost 2 bases, and 11 bases lay in between. The CDR3 is CASSLLAHATDTQYF. The DNA for the CDR3 is TGTGCCAGCAGCTTGCTGGCGCACGCCACAGATACGCAGTATTTT. The full variable domain, with the rest looked up from reference TRBV5-5 and TRBJ2-3, is DAGVTQSPTHLIKTRGQQVTLRCSPISGHKSVSWYQQVLGQGPQFIFQYYEKEERGRGNFPDRFSARQFPNYSSELNVNALLLGDSALYLCASSLLAHATDTQYFGPGTRLTVL.

The J gene is TRBJ2-7, the V gene TRBV7-9, with a weak D call TRBD1 (5 bases). The germline V gene has CDR1 SEHNR and CDR2 FQNEAQ (reference sequence). CDR3 length equals 14 residues. With 2 bases removed from V and 2 bases from J, the gap between germline ends came to 10 bases. CDR3 region: CASSLTDNTYEQYF. In nucleotides, the CDR3 is TGTGCCAGCAGCTTAACGGACAACACCTACGAGCAGTACTTC.

Written as DNA, the CDR3 is TGCGCCAGCAGCCCAGGGGCGGGATCCTACGAGCAGTACTTC. It is translated as CASSPGAGSYEQYF. The V and J genes are TRBV5-1 and TRBJ2-7, with D perhaps TRBD1 or TRBD2 (6 bases each). The length of the CDR3 is 14 residues. The ends were cut back, 4 bases at V and 1 base at J, with 12 bases in the middle. Germline CDR1 is SGHRS and CDR2 is YFSETQ.

V usage is TRBV4-2 and J usage is TRBJ1-2; D is unresolved. V gave up 1 base and J gave up 4 bases, with 13 bases separating them. Germline loops: CDR1 LGHNA, CDR2 YNFKEQ. This CDR3 is built from 15 residues. CDR3 DNA: TGTGCCAGCAGCCAAGTTAGCCCCGAGGGCTATGGCTACACCTTC. It yields the protein CASSQVSPEGYGYTF.

The J gene is TRBJ2-1, the V gene TRBV19; 9 positions agree with TRBD1. Germline values: CDR1 LNHDA, CDR2 SQIVND (reference sequence). The CDR3 covers 14 residues. After removal of 3 bases from V and 6 bases from J, the junction contained 3 bases not matched to a gene. The CDR3 region is CASSIETGGNEQFF. CDR3 DNA sequence: TGTGCCAGTAGTATTGAGACAGGGGGCAATGAGCAGTTCTTC.

The chain has TRBV29-1 and TRBJ1-1; 10 nucleotides match TRBD1. CDR3 length: 12 amino acids. V lost 5 bases to trimming and J lost 10 bases; unmatched junction nucleotides: 7. Germline values: CDR1 SQVTM, CDR2 ANQGSEA. CDR3 residues: CSVSGTGASAFF. Here the CDR3 DNA reads TGCAGCGTTTCCGGGACAGGGGCCTCAGCTTTCTTT. Complete variable domain (other parts from reference TRBV29-1 and TRBJ1-1): SAVISQKPSRDICQRGTSLTIQCQVDSQVTMMFWYRQQPGQSLTLIATANQGSEATYESGFVIDKFPISRPNLTFSTLTVSNMSPEDSSIYLCSVSGTGASAFFGQGTRLTVV.

There are a few counts of this clone. V gene TRBV30 combines with J gene TRBJ1-1, with D possibly matching TRBD1 (6 bases). Germline V gene lookup returns CDR1 GTSNPN and CDR2 SVGIG (reference sequence). V was shortened by 2 bases and J by 7 bases, with 11 bases between the two germline ends. The CDR3 contains 12 residues. This chain's CDR3 is CAWSSGGIEAFF. The CDR3 bases are TGTGCCTGGAGTTCCGGGGGCATTGAAGCTTTCTTT.

In DNA form, the CDR3 reads TGCAGCGCCTGGGACGCTCAGACCCAGTACTTC. Translation: CSAWDAQTQYF. The chain joins TRBV29-1 to TRBJ2-5, with D possibly being TRBD1 or TRBD2 (5 bases each). CDR1 and CDR2 (germline): SQVTM, ANQGSEA. The CDR3 is 11 residues long. The V end lost 7 bases, the J end lost 6 bases, and 12 bases lay between the germline ends.

This rearrangement joins TRBV5-1 to TRBJ2-7; 9 bases fit TRBD2. CDR3 length: 13 amino acids. Trimming took 4 bases from V and 3 from J; bases not matched to a gene: 2. Germline lookup yields CDR1 SGHRS and CDR2 YFSETQ. CDR3 nucleotide sequence: TGCGCCAGCAGCGTGACTAGCGGCTACGAGCAGTACTTC. Translating it yields CASSVTSGYEQYF.

The V and J genes are TRBV6-1 and TRBJ1-4; a weak D match, TRBD1 (5 bases). The germline gives CDR1 MNHNS, CDR2 SASEGT. Trimming removed 0 bases at V and 0 bases at J, with 11 bases between. The CDR3 is 17 residues long. CDR3 region: CASSEASQGATNEKLFF. The CDR3 nucleotides are TGTGCCAGCAGTGAAGCGTCCCAGGGTGCAACTAATGAAAAACTGTTTTTT.